This T cell receptor (beta chain) was obtained from a study of blood T cell repertoires in COVID-19. About the study: Samples taken during acute and convalescent COVID-19 were collected in the United States, Italy and Spain. PBMCs, B-cell-depleted T cells, or T cells provided the cDNA or gDNA that made up the material.

The assay was immunoSEQ multiplex PCR, and TCRdb's table has in-frame clones only and misses some. Of 250,000 to 350,000 clones listed, roughly 86% are singletons. Germline lookup yields CDR1 SQVTM and CDR2 ANQGSEA. The CDR3 is 14 amino acids. V was shortened by 7 bases and J by 3 bases, with 15 bases between the two germline ends. This TCR was recovered from a woman aged 45-60 years with acute or convalescent COVID-19. Sequenced: peripheral blood. V is TRBV29-1 and J is TRBJ1-4; no firm D call. Here the CDR3 DNA reads TGCAGCGCCCGGAGTCGGGGTGCTAATGAAAAACTGTTTTTT. Translated, it gives CSARSRGANEKLFF.